This T cell receptor beta chain appears in the sequencing data of a study of blood T cell repertoires in COVID-19. Whole-study context: Acute and convalescent COVID-19 samples came from the United States, Italy and Spain. The cDNA or gDNA used as material had been derived from T cells, B-cell-depleted T cells, or PBMCs.

Sequencing was performed with immunoSEQ multiplex PCR; in TCRdb, only in-frame clones are kept and a portion is missing. The sample holds about 34,000 clones, 70% to 80% seen once. CDR1 and CDR2 from the germline V gene are SGHRS and YFSETQ. V dropped 3 bases and J dropped 4 bases, with 22 bases sitting between them. This CDR3 region has 18 residues. This receptor was obtained from a human donor in a cohort sampled during active COVID-19. The chain links TRBV5-1 to TRBJ2-2, with a weak D call TRBD1 (6 bases). The sequenced sample was peripheral blood. Here the CDR3 reads CASSSPRLQTGPTGELFF. The DNA of the CDR3 is TGCGCCAGCAGCTCCCCCAGGCTACAGACAGGACCCACCGGGGAGCTGTTTTTT.